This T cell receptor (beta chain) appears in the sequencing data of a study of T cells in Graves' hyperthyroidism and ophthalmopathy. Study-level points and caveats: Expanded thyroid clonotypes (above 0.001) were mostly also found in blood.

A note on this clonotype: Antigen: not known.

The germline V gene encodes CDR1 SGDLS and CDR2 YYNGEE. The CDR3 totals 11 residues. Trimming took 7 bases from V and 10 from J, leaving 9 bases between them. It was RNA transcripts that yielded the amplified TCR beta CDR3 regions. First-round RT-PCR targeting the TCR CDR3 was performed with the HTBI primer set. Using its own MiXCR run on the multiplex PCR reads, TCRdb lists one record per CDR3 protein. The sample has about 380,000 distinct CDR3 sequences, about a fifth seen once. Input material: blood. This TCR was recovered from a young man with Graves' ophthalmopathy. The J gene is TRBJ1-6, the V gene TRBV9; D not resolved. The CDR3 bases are TGTGCCAGCGGGCAGACCTCACCCCTCCACTTT. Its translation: CASGQTSPLHF. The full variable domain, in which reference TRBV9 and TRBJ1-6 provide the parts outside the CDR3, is DSGVTQTPKHLITATGQRVTLRCSPRSGDLSVYWYQQSLDQGLQFLIQYYNGEERAKGNILERFSAQQFPDLHSELNLSSLELGDSALYFCASGQTSPLHFGNGTRLTVT.